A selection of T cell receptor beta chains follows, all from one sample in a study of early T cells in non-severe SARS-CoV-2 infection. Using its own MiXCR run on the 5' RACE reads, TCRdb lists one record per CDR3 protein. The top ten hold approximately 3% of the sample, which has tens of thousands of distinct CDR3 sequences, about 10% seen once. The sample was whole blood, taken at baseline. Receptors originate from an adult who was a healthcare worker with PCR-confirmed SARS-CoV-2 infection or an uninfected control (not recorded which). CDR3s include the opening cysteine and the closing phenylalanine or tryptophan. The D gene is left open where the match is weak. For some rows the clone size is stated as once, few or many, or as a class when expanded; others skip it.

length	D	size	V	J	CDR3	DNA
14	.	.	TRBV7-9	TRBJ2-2	CASSVGLDPGELFF	TGTGCCAGCAGCGTGGGCCTCGACCCCGGGGAGCTGTTTTTT
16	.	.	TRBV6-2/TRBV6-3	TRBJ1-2	CASSYSMSARGYGYTF	TGTGCCAGCAGTTACTCGATGTCTGCCAGAGGCTATGGCTACACCTTC
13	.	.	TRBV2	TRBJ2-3	CASSREITDTQYF	TGTGCCAGCAGCCGGGAGATCACAGATACGCAGTATTTT
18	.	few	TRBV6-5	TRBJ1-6	CASSYSLPGASRNSPLHF	TGTGCCAGCAGTTACTCGTTGCCAGGGGCTAGTCGGAATTCACCCCTCCACTTT
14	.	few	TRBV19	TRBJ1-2	CASSRALDGYGYTF	TGTGCCAGTAGTAGAGCGTTGGACGGCTATGGCTACACCTTC
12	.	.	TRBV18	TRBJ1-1	CASSPLNTEAFF	TGTGCCAGCTCACCATTGAACACTGAAGCTTTCTTT
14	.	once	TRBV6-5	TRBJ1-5	CASARAGRYQPQHF	TGTGCCTCAGCCAGGGCAGGGCGGTATCAGCCCCAGCATTTT
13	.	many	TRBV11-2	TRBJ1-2	CASSLDLGDGYTF	TGTGCCAGCAGCTTAGATCTGGGGGATGGCTACACCTTC
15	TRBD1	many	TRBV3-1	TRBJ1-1	CASSRQKIQGGEAFF	TGTGCCAGCAGCCGCCAGAAAATTCAGGGGGGAGAAGCTTTCTTT
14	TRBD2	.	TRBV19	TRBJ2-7	CASSPGTSVYEQYF	TGTGCCAGTAGTCCGGGGACTAGCGTCTACGAGCAGTACTTC
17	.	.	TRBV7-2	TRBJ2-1	CASSSSPAGFSYNEQFF	TGTGCCAGCAGCTCATCTCCTGCGGGATTCTCCTACAATGAGCAGTTCTTC
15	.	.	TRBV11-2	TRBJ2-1	CASSLLRGPRREQFF	TGTGCCAGCAGCTTACTACGGGGACCAAGGCGGGAGCAGTTCTTC
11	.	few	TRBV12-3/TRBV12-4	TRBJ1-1	CASRGPKEAFF	TGTGCCAGCAGGGGACCTAAGGAGGCTTTCTTT
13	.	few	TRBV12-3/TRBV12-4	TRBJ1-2	CASSPGFSYGYTF	TGTGCCAGCAGCCCAGGGTTCTCCTATGGCTACACCTTC
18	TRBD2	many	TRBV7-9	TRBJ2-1	CASSGSGREGSSYNEQFF	TGTGCCAGCAGCGGTAGTGGTAGGGAGGGGAGCTCCTACAATGAGCAGTTCTTC
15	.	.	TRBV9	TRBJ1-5	CASSVGGVFGQPQHF	TGTGCCAGCAGCGTAGGAGGGGTTTTCGGGCAGCCCCAGCATTTT
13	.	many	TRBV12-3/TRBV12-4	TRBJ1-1	CASSFSRGTEAFF	TGTGCCAGCAGTTTTTCTAGGGGCACTGAAGCTTTCTTT
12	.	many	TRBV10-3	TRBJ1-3	CAIRGGGNTIYF	TGTGCCATCAGGGGAGGTGGAAACACCATATATTTT
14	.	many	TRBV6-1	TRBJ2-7	CASSASRVAYEQYF	TGTGCCAGCAGTGCCAGTAGGGTCGCCTACGAGCAGTACTTC
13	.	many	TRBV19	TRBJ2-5	CASSTGVSETQYF	TGTGCCAGTAGTACGGGGGTGTCGGAGACCCAGTACTTC
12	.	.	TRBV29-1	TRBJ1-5	CSALEGNQPQHF	TGCAGCGCGTTGGAGGGGAATCAGCCCCAGCATTTT
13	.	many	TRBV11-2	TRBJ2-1	CASSLEIGGEQFF	TGTGCCAGCAGCTTAGAGATCGGTGGTGAGCAGTTCTTC
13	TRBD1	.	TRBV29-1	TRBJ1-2	CSDTGQGDYGYTF	TGCAGCGATACGGGACAGGGGGACTATGGCTACACCTTC
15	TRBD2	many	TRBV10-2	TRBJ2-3	CASTKSGGGADTQYF	TGCGCCAGCACCAAAAGCGGGGGGGGCGCAGATACGCAGTATTTT
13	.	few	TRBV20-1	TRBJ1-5	CSASPDSNQPQHF	TGCAGTGCTAGCCCGGATAGCAATCAGCCCCAGCATTTT
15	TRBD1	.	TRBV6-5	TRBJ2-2	CASSHRTGGNGELFF	TGTGCCAGCAGCCACCGAACAGGGGGCAACGGGGAGCTGTTTTTT
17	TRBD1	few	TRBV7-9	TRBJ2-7	CASSPGSGTGGSYEQYF	TGTGCCAGCAGCCCTGGCTCCGGGACAGGGGGCTCCTACGAGCAGTACTTC
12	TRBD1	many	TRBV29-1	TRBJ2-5	CSAKDRRETQYF	TGCAGCGCCAAGGACAGGCGCGAGACCCAGTACTTC
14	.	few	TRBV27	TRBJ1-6	CASSLPSYNSPLHF	TGTGCCAGCAGTTTACCCTCCTATAATTCACCCCTCCACTTT
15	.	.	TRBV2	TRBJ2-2	CASSERGRGTGELFF	TGTGCCAGCAGTGAAAGAGGGCGGGGCACCGGGGAGCTGTTTTTT
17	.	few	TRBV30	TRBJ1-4	CAWSIPGAGATNEKLFF	TGTGCCTGGAGTATTCCTGGAGCTGGAGCAACTAATGAAAAACTGTTTTTT
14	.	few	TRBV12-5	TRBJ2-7	CASALEEGPYEQYF	TGTGCTAGTGCCTTAGAGGAGGGCCCCTACGAGCAGTACTTC
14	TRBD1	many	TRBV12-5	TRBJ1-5	CASVKDRGHQPQHF	TGTGCTAGTGTCAAGGACAGGGGGCATCAGCCCCAGCATTTT
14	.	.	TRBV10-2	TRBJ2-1	CASSGTGRVNEQFF	TGCGCCAGCAGTGGCACTGGCCGAGTAAATGAGCAGTTCTTC
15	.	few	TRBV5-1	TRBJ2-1	CASSLGRSGYNEQFF	TGCGCCAGCAGCTTGGGCCGATCTGGCTACAATGAGCAGTTCTTC
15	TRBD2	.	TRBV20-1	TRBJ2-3	CSASRTSGGTDTQYF	TGCAGTGCTTCCCGGACTAGCGGGGGAACAGATACGCAGTATTTT
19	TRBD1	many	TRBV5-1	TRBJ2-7	CASSLDPPGQGPLSYEQYF	TGCGCCAGCAGCTTGGACCCTCCGGGACAGGGCCCCTTATCCTACGAGCAGTACTTC
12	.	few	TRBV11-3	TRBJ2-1	CASSLDRGEQFF	TGTGCCAGCAGCTTAGATAGGGGAGAGCAGTTCTTC
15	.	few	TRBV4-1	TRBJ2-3	CASSQDRGSTDTQYF	TGCGCCAGCAGCCAAGATAGGGGGAGCACAGATACGCAGTATTTT
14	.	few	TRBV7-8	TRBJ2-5	CASSDRTKEETQYF	TGTGCCAGCAGCGACAGGACTAAGGAAGAGACCCAGTACTTC
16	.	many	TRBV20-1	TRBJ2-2	CSARDLRRANTGELFF	TGCAGTGCTAGAGATCTCCGACGAGCGAACACCGGGGAGCTGTTTTTT
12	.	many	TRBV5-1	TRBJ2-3	CASSPRTDTQYF	TGCGCCAGCAGCCCGCGCACAGATACGCAGTATTTT
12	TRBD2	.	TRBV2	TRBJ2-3	CAARRGGGAQYF	TGTGCCGCCAGACGGGGCGGGGGAGCGCAGTATTTT
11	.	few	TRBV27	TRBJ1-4	CASRGGEKLFF	TGTGCCAGCAGGGGGGGTGAAAAACTGTTTTTT
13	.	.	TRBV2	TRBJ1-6	CASRRSGEGRIHF	TGTGCCAGCCGTAGGAGCGGGGAAGGAAGGATCCACTTT
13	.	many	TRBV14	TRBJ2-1	CASSQDLYNEQFF	TGTGCCAGCAGCCAAGATCTCTACAATGAGCAGTTCTTC
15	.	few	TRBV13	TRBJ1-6	CASSLGAGANSPLHF	TGTGCCAGCAGCCTCGGGGCAGGTGCGAATTCACCCCTCCACTTT
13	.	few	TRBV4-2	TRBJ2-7	CASSQAGLYEQYF	TGTGCCAGCAGCCAGGCCGGCCTGTACGAGCAGTACTTC